The 18 T cell receptor beta chains below all came from one sample that was sequenced in a study of T cell responses to AZD1222 COVID-19 vaccine. This table comes from immunoSEQ multiplex PCR, and its TCRdb copy is limited to in-frame clones, with some not included. The repertoire holds roughly 150,000 clones, approximately 89% seen once, with about 4.8% in the top ten. The sequences come from peripheral blood, collected on day 0 of AZD1222 vaccination. Source of these receptors: an adult in good health.

The rearrangement joins TRBV7-9 to TRBJ1-1; TRBD1 matches 9 bases. V gave up 6 bases and J gave up 5 bases; unmatched junction bases: 10. Germline V gives CDR1 SEHNR, CDR2 FQNEAQ (reference sequence). The CDR3 sequence is 15 residues long. This CDR3 is CASSPHRGLGTEAFF. The CDR3 DNA reads TGTGCCAGCAGTCCCCACAGGGGGCTCGGAACTGAAGCTTTCTTT.

This chain links TRBV4-1 with TRBJ1-2; tentative D call: TRBD1 (5 bases). The CDR3 is 21 residues long. The V and J ends lost 1 base and 3 bases respectively, with 30 bases between them. The germline gives CDR1 MGHRA, CDR2 YSYEKL. This CDR3 is CASSQGNPYRDGPRRHYGYTF. CDR3 bases: TGCGCCAGCAGCCAAGGTAACCCTTACCGGGACGGACCCCGCCGGCACTATGGCTACACCTTC.

This rearrangement joins TRBV6-1 to TRBJ1-1; the D is unclear. The CDR3 spans 12 residues. With 1 base removed from V and 4 bases from J, the gap between germline ends came to 4 bases. CDR1 is MNHNS, CDR2 SASEGT, per germline. CDR3 protein: CASSEVVTEAFF. The CDR3 nucleotides read TGTGCCAGCAGTGAAGTCGTCACTGAAGCTTTCTTT.

The rearrangement joins TRBV28 to TRBJ1-1; no firm D call. CDR3 length: 15 residues. Trimming pared 3 bases from V and 0 bases from J, leaving 11 bases between. CDR1 and CDR2 (germline): MDHEN, SYDVKM. The CDR3 DNA follows: TGTGCCAGCAGTTTTCAGACGGGAATGAACACTGAAGCTTTCTTT. As protein: CASSFQTGMNTEAFF.

This clone was seen just once. The chain recombines TRBV19 with TRBJ1-2, with TRBD1 identical over 8 bases. The CDR3 contains 13 residues. The V gene's germline CDR1 is LNHDA and CDR2 SQIVND (reference sequence). V dropped 3 bases and J dropped 8; count of bases not matched to a gene: 5. The CDR3 sequence is CASSIATGEGYTF. In DNA form, the CDR3 reads TGTGCCAGTAGTATTGCGACAGGGGAAGGCTACACCTTC.

The rearrangement joins TRBV5-4 to TRBJ2-7; D might be TRBD2 (6 bases). The V end was cut by 6 bases, the J end by 2 bases, with 18 bases between. The CDR3 has 15 amino acids. From germline, CDR1 is SGHNT and CDR2 YYREEE (reference sequence). The CDR3 DNA reads TGTGCCAGCACTTCTTTGGGACTTCAGACCTACGAGCAGTACTTC. It is translated as CASTSLGLQTYEQYF.

The chain links TRBV19 to TRBJ1-1, with D tentatively TRBD1 (6 bases). V was clipped by 6 bases and J by 0 bases, with 26 bases between them. The CDR3 is made up of 19 amino acids. Germline V gives CDR1 LNHDA, CDR2 SQIVND (reference sequence). The CDR3 DNA follows: TGTGCCAGTAGGGAGCGATTGGGACAAACAACTTCAATGAACACTGAAGCTTTCTTT. Translation: CASRERLGQTTSMNTEAFF.

The chain has TRBV6-5 and TRBJ1-1; D remains ambiguous. This CDR3 is 15 amino acids long. The ends were cut back, 2 bases at V and 4 bases at J, with 14 bases in the middle. Germline assignment: CDR1 MNHEY and CDR2 SVGAGI. CDR3 coding DNA: TGTGCCAGCAGTTACCGACCATACGGATCCACTGAAGCTTTCTTT. This codes for CASSYRPYGSTEAFF.

The chain joins TRBV24-1 to TRBJ1-2, with D perhaps TRBD1 (5 bases). With 4 bases removed from V and 4 bases from J, the gap between germline ends came to 9 bases. The CDR3 has 13 amino acids. From germline, CDR1 is KGHDR and CDR2 SFDVKD. This CDR3 is CATSEGVGYGYTF. CDR3 nucleotides: TGTGCCACCAGTGAAGGGGTTGGCTATGGCTACACCTTC.

The V call is TRBV7-2, the J call TRBJ2-5; D unclear. This CDR3 is built from 14 residues. The V and J ends lost 0 bases and 5 bases respectively, with 10 bases between them. Per the germline V gene, CDR1 is SGHTA and CDR2 is FQGNSA. The CDR3 bases are TGTGCCAGCAGCTTAGCCGGGCTTGGTGAGACCCAGTACTTC. Residues: CASSLAGLGETQYF.

The rearrangement joins TRBV10-1 to TRBJ2-1; TRBD2 agrees at 11 bases. V shed 3 bases and J 6 bases; nucleotides not matched to a gene: 10. The CDR3 is 17 residues long. Germline CDR1 WNHNN, CDR2 SYGVQD (reference sequence). Here the CDR3 DNA reads TGCGCCAGCAGTGAAACTCTAGCGGGGGGCTCGGTCAATGAGCAGTTCTTC. It codes for CASSETLAGGSVNEQFF.

The rearrangement joins TRBV29-1 to TRBJ2-7; 12 bases are shared with TRBD2. This CDR3 comprises 13 residues. The V gene's germline CDR1 is SQVTM and CDR2 ANQGSEA. Germline trimming cut 7 bases from V and 4 bases from J; bases unmatched to any gene: 5. Here the CDR3 reads CSGLAGDRYEQYF. CDR3 nucleotide sequence: TGCAGCGGACTAGCGGGGGACCGATACGAGCAGTACTTC.

The genes are TRBV28 and TRBJ1-2; D gene unclear. Per the germline V gene, CDR1 is MDHEN and CDR2 is SYDVKM. The CDR3 runs to 12 residues. Trimming took off 5 bases at V and 4 bases at J, with 8 bases between the two ends. The CDR3 sequence: CASSAGSYGYTF. The CDR3 DNA reads TGTGCCAGCAGTGCGGGGTCCTATGGCTACACCTTC.

The J gene is TRBJ1-5, the V gene TRBV4-1; TRBD1 matches at 8 bases. V shed 1 base, J shed 5 bases, and the junction held 4 bases outside the gene matches. The CDR3 consists of 15 residues. The germline V gene encodes CDR1 MGHRA and CDR2 YSYEKL. CDR3 nucleotide sequence: TGCGCCAGCAGCCAAGTTGCAGGGGGCGATCAGCCCCAGCATTTT. Translated: CASSQVAGGDQPQHF.

The chain employs TRBV10-2 and TRBJ2-7; D is perhaps TRBD2 (6 bases). V shed 6 bases and J shed 3 bases, with 12 bases lying between them. Per the germline V gene, CDR1 is WSHSY and CDR2 is SAAADI. The CDR3 covers 13 residues. Here the CDR3 DNA reads TGCGCCAGCAGCCAGCGGGCGCTCTACGAGCAGTACTTC. Its protein product is CASSQRALYEQYF.

The rearrangement links TRBV19 to TRBJ1-5; D might be TRBD1 (5 bases). Looked up from germline, CDR1 is LNHDA and CDR2 is SQIVND (reference sequence). V was cut by 4 bases and J by 0 bases, with 10 bases left in between. This CDR3 is 15 amino acids long. CDR3 region: CASSTGTVSNQPQHF. CDR3 DNA: TGTGCCAGTAGTACCGGGACGGTTAGCAATCAGCCCCAGCATTTT.

The V call is TRBV11-2, the J call TRBJ2-4; D possibly corresponds to TRBD2 (5 bases). Germline CDR1 SGHAT, CDR2 FQNNGV. V was shortened by 1 base and J by 9 bases, with 13 bases between the two germline ends. This CDR3 has 14 residues. The CDR3 protein is CASSLGQFRGIQYF. CDR3 bases: TGTGCCAGCAGCTTAGGCCAGTTCCGGGGCATTCAGTACTTC.

V is TRBV5-6 and J is TRBJ2-1; possibly TRBD1 or TRBD2 for D (5 bases each). This CDR3 spans 14 amino acids. Germline values: CDR1 SGHDT, CDR2 YYEEEE. Trimming left V 6 bases short and J 9 bases short, with 19 bases between. CDR3 amino acids: CASNVGVRVSEQFF. For the CDR3, the DNA is TGTGCCAGCAATGTAGGGGTGAGGGTAAGTGAGCAGTTCTTC.